The next 27 T cell receptor beta chains were all read from a single sample in a study of regulatory T cells in long-lasting Graves disease. Specified time point: persistent/refractory GD, antithyroid drugs over 5 years with positive TRAb. From RNA extracted from PBMCs, the TCR library was made. TCR beta libraries were built with iRepertoire HTBI primers and Arm-PCR of CDR3 regions. TCRdb ran MiXCR on the multiplex PCR reads and lists one entry per CDR3 protein. Of 400,000 to 500,000 distinct CDR3 sequences in the sample, around 20% were seen once. Here the sequenced sample was peripheral blood mononuclear cells (PBMCs), taken when the disease was refractory, from a patient treated with antithyroid drugs. All receptors derive from a female donor with Graves disease.

This clonotype has more than one count but fewer than ten. The chain joins TRBV19 to TRBJ1-3; no firm D call. The V gene lost 6 bases and the J gene lost 4 bases, with 10 bases spanning the gap. This CDR3 is built from 13 residues. The V gene's germline CDR1 is LNHDA and CDR2 SQIVND (reference sequence). CDR3 loop: CASRVSVGNTIYF. The CDR3, as DNA: TGTGCCAGTAGGGTGTCAGTCGGAAACACCATATATTTT.

The sample holds many counts of this clonotype. This chain connects TRBV28 to TRBJ2-6, with D perhaps matching TRBD1 or TRBD2 (5 bases each). This CDR3 comprises 14 residues. Germline V CDR1 and CDR2: MDHEN, SYDVKM. The ends were cut back, 5 bases at V and 2 bases at J, with 7 bases in the middle. As DNA, the CDR3 is TGTGCCAGCAGTACGGGGCCTGGGGCCAACGTCCTGACTTTC. Amino acid sequence: CASSTGPGANVLTF.

This clonotype was counted ten times or more. The genes are TRBV20-1 and TRBJ2-7; D is undetermined. The germline V gene has CDR1 DFQATT and CDR2 SNEGSKA (reference sequence). V lost 3 bases and J lost 5, with 17 bases in between. The CDR3 length is 14 residues. The CDR3 bases are TGCAGTGCTAGTTTGAGTGGTAGGATCGACGAGCAGTACTTC. This codes for CSASLSGRIDEQYF.

This rearrangement joins TRBV20-1 to TRBJ2-7; TRBD1 or TRBD2 may be the D gene (6 bases each). V dropped 3 bases and J dropped 7 bases, with 19 bases sitting between them. From germline, CDR1 is DFQATT and CDR2 SNEGSKA (reference sequence). CDR3 length equals 14 residues. The CDR3 loop reads CSASSSSRGREQYF. The CDR3 DNA reads TGCAGTGCTAGTAGTAGTTCTAGGGGGAGGGAGCAGTACTTC.

This clonotype was recorded a few times. The chain uses TRBV3-1 and TRBJ2-2, with TRBD2 identical over 12 bases. This CDR3 contains 17 residues. Germline CDR1 reads LGHDT; CDR2 reads YNNKEL (reference sequence). V shed 4 bases and J 1 base; nucleotides not matched to a gene: 4. The CDR3 DNA sequence: TGTGCCAGCAGCCCCCCACTAGCGGGAGGGAACACCGGGGAGCTGTTTTTT. Translation gives CASSPPLAGGNTGELFF.

This clonotype showed up many times. This chain uses TRBV5-1 with TRBJ2-2; D is unresolved. The V gene lost 2 bases and the J gene lost 0 bases, with 11 bases spanning the gap. CDR3 size: 16 residues. Germline CDR1 is SGHRS and CDR2 is YFSETQ. DNA of the CDR3: TGCGCCAGCAGCTTCTTCCCGGGTCCGAACACCGGGGAGCTGTTTTTT. As protein: CASSFFPGPNTGELFF. Complete variable domain (other parts from reference TRBV5-1 and TRBJ2-2): KAGVTQTPRYLIKTRGQQVTLSCSPISGHRSVSWYQQTPGQGLQFLFEYFSETQRNKGNFPGRFSGRQFSNSRSEMNVSTLELGDSALYLCASSFFPGPNTGELFFGEGSRLTVL.

Concerning this clonotype: A read error may be the cause here, since a much bigger clone is one base away. The chain uses TRBV6-2 or TRBV6-3 and TRBJ1-2; 7 nucleotides line up with TRBD1. This CDR3 is 16 amino acids long. Germline V gene lookup returns CDR1 MNHEY and CDR2 SVGEGT. The CDR3 reads CASSEVMRGRMDGCTF. The CDR3 bases are TGTGCCAGCAGTGAAGTAATGAGGGGGCGCATGGATGGCTGCACCTTC.

This clonotype was counted ten times or more. The chain links TRBV11-2 to TRBJ1-6, with D uncertain. Trimming took 0 bases from V and 9 from J, leaving 18 bases between them. The CDR3 covers 17 residues. In germline, CDR1 is SGHAT, CDR2 FQNNGV. The CDR3 nucleotides read TGTGCCAGCAGCTTAGAAGGTTACGGCAGCCCGGCTTCACCCCTCCACTTT. It codes for CASSLEGYGSPASPLHF.

Many counts were recorded for this clonotype. The chain combines TRBV28 with TRBJ2-4; TRBD2 might be the D (7 bases). This CDR3 contains 15 residues. Trimming removed 8 bases from V and 9 bases from J, with 23 bases in between. In germline, CDR1 is MDHEN, CDR2 SYDVKM. The CDR3 region is CASLGGGRANSIQYF. CDR3 sequence (DNA): TGTGCCAGCCTGGGGGGGGGCAGAGCGAATAGCATTCAGTACTTC.

This clonotype has a count of ten or more. This sequence joins TRBV12-3 or TRBV12-4 and TRBJ1-1; perhaps TRBD1 as D (5 bases). The CDR3 contains 17 residues. V was shortened by 5 bases and J by 0 bases, with 19 bases between the two germline ends. The CDR3 DNA is TGTGCCAGCAGTCCATTCCCGGGACGACGCTTGAACACTGAAGCTTTCTTT. Amino acid sequence: CASSPFPGRRLNTEAFF.

The chain uses TRBV4-1 and TRBJ2-2; no firm D call. Germline V gene data show CDR1 as MGHRA and CDR2 as YSYEKL. The ends were cut back, 4 bases at V and 6 bases at J, with 15 bases in the middle. The CDR3 runs 15 residues. The DNA of the CDR3 is TGCGCCAGCAGCCTTGGACGACCTGGTCCCGGGGAGCTGTTTTTT. Translation gives CASSLGRPGPGELFF.

This clonotype was counted ten times or more. This sequence joins TRBV28 and TRBJ2-5; D is possibly TRBD2 (6 bases). Germline CDR1 is MDHEN and CDR2 is SYDVKM. The V and J ends lost 1 base and 5 bases respectively, with 11 bases between them. There are 14 residues in the CDR3. CDR3 sequence: CASSLLGAGETQYF. The CDR3 nucleotides are TGTGCCAGCAGTTTATTGGGCGCGGGGGAGACCCAGTACTTC.

In this sample, this clonotype turned up a few times. The rearrangement links TRBV6-5 to TRBJ2-3; D unclear. The CDR3 covers 13 residues. Germline V gives CDR1 MNHEY, CDR2 SVGAGI. Trimming took 2 bases from V and 4 from J, leaving 7 bases between them. The chain's CDR3 is CASSYVGSDTQYF. The CDR3 DNA sequence: TGTGCCAGCAGTTACGTCGGATCAGATACGCAGTATTTT.

The V and J genes are TRBV30 and TRBJ2-1; 10 bases fit TRBD2. Germline CDR1 is GTSNPN and CDR2 is SVGIG (reference sequence). CDR3 length: 15 amino acids. Germline trimming cut 1 base from V and 9 bases from J; bases unmatched to any gene: 9. This CDR3 is CAWSAQREGPGEQFF. CDR3 DNA: TGTGCCTGGAGTGCCCAGCGGGAGGGCCCCGGTGAGCAGTTCTTC.

This clonotype was recorded at least ten times. The rearrangement joins TRBV7-3 to TRBJ2-7, with D hard to call. V dropped 6 bases and J dropped 4 bases, with 13 bases sitting between them. Germline V gene lookup returns CDR1 SGHTA and CDR2 FQGTGA. There are 13 residues in the CDR3. In DNA, the CDR3 is TGTGCCAGCAGAAGTTCCGTTACATACGAGCAGTACTTC. It encodes CASRSSVTYEQYF.

As regards this clonotype: One end of the junction fails to match germline, which may point to a read error. This sequence joins TRBV6-5 and TRBJ1-5, with 8 bases aligning to TRBD1. This CDR3 has 14 amino acids. Germline V CDR1 and CDR2: MNHEY, SVGAGI. The CDR3 sequence: CASSYQGAYQPRHF. The CDR3 DNA sequence: TGTGCCAGCAGTTACCAGGGGGCATATCAGCCCCGGCATTTT.

This clonotype was observed a few times. V and J are TRBV20-1 and TRBJ2-7, with a possible D match to TRBD1 (6 bases). CDR3 size: 15 residues. Trimming took 6 bases from V and 0 from J, leaving 18 bases between them. Germline CDR1 reads DFQATT; CDR2 reads SNEGSKA (reference sequence). CDR3 DNA: TGCAGTGCCGAGACAGAACAGGGATCCTCCTACGAGCAGTACTTC. Amino acid sequence: CSAETEQGSSYEQYF.

With regard to this clonotype: This may arise from a read error, as a much more abundant clone is one base away. The rearrangement links TRBV6-4 to TRBJ2-2; no firm D call. With 7 bases removed from V and 2 bases from J, the gap between germline ends came to 5 bases. This CDR3 contains 12 residues. CDR1 and CDR2 from the germline V gene are MRHNA and SNTAGT. CDR3 in amino acids: CASNNNTGELFF. DNA for the CDR3: TGTGCCAGCAATAACAACACCGGGGAGCTGTTTTTT.

This clonotype has at least ten counts. This chain links TRBV2 with TRBJ1-4; 7 bases map to TRBD1. The CDR3 totals 13 residues. Trimming at V came to 8 bases and at J to 6 bases, leaving 6 bases not matched to a gene. Germline CDR1 reads SNHLY; CDR2 reads FYNNEI. The CDR3 DNA follows: TGTGCCAGCCAGGGGACAGAAGATGAAAAACTGTTTTTT. It is translated as CASQGTEDEKLFF.

The chain uses TRBV11-2 and TRBJ2-5; 8 nucleotides align to TRBD2. J gave up 0 bases and V 3 bases, and 9 bases lay outside the gene matches. Per germline, CDR1 SGHAT and CDR2 FQNNGV. The CDR3 runs 17 residues. The CDR3 DNA sequence: TGTGCCAGCAGCTTTCTACGGGGGGGGGCCTACCAAGAGACCCAGTACTTC. It translates to CASSFLRGGAYQETQYF.

This clonotype was observed many times. The chain has TRBV28 and TRBJ1-2; D is undetermined. Trimming removed 11 bases from V and 4 bases from J, with 11 bases in between. The CDR3 has 11 amino acids. The V gene's germline CDR1 is MDHEN and CDR2 SYDVKM. CDR3: CAVGDPYGYTF. As DNA, the CDR3 is TGTGCCGTCGGGGATCCCTATGGCTACACCTTC.

This clonotype was picked up a small number of times. The V call is TRBV5-1, the J call TRBJ1-1; D unresolved. Trimming removed 7 bases from V and 6 bases from J, with 19 bases in between. The CDR3 sequence is 14 residues long. Germline CDR1 SGHRS, CDR2 YFSETQ. The CDR3 region is CASRPDTPNAEAFF. DNA for the CDR3: TGCGCCAGCCGACCTGACACCCCCAACGCTGAAGCTTTCTTT.

This clonotype was seen repeatedly, ten times or more. The genes are TRBV12-3 or TRBV12-4 and TRBJ1-2; TRBD1 is a possible D gene (5 bases). V lost 6 bases, J lost 7 bases, and 15 bases lay in between. CDR3 length: 13 amino acids. In DNA form, the CDR3 reads TGTGCCAGCAGCTCCCAGGGCTTCGGTGGCTACACCTTC. Its protein is CASSSQGFGGYTF.

Ten or more counts support this clonotype. The CDR3 region is CASSARGGALRAFF. In DNA, the CDR3 is TGTGCCAGCAGTGCCCGAGGGGGAGCCCTTCGGGCTTTCTTT. The V call is TRBV28, the J call TRBJ1-1; a weak D match, TRBD1 (6 bases). Germline lookup yields CDR1 MDHEN and CDR2 SYDVKM. The CDR3 extends over 14 amino acids. Trimming cost V 5 bases and J 11 bases, with 21 bases left between them.

For this clonotype: The final CDR3 position lacks the conserved phenylalanine or tryptophan, pointing to a likely read error. This chain connects TRBV20-1 to TRBJ2-7; D not resolved. This CDR3 region has 12 residues. Germline values: CDR1 DFQATT, CDR2 SNEGSKA (reference sequence). V lost 0 bases and J 3 bases, leaving 6 bases between the germline ends. CDR3 residues: CSAREWGYEQYS. The CDR3 region has the DNA TGCAGTGCTAGAGAGTGGGGCTACGAGCAGTACTCC.

This clonotype was observed many times. V and J are TRBV29-1 and TRBJ2-5, with a tentative D call TRBD2 (5 bases). The CDR3 loop spans 15 amino acids. In germline, CDR1 is SQVTM, CDR2 ANQGSEA. Trimming cost V 6 bases and J 4 bases, with 21 bases left between them. CDR3 bases: TGCAGCGTATCGATGGGCGGCATAAGCGGAGAGACCCAGTACTTC. Translated: CSVSMGGISGETQYF.

With respect to this clonotype: This may come from a read error, since a much larger clone is one base off. The rearrangement links TRBV7-8 to TRBJ1-2; a weak D match, TRBD1 (6 bases). The length of the CDR3 is 14 residues. The V end lost 10 bases, the J end lost 0 bases, and 15 bases lay between the germline ends. Germline lookup yields CDR1 SGHVS and CDR2 FQNEAQ. CDR3 bases: TGTGCCAACTCGCCAGGGGAGGCTAACTATGGCTACACCTTC. This encodes CANSPGEANYGYTF.